The entry that follows covers one TCR beta chain sequence. Per the study methods: Reference gene primer amplification gave estimated nucleated cell counts. Libraries were prepared by immunoSEQ multiplex PCR; TCRdb keeps only in-frame clonotypes and omits some of them. That table furnishes V, J and clone size, whereas the DNA furnished D and trimming. The data contain approximately 210,000 clones, about 76% of them seen just once; the ten biggest clones take up around 8.9%. The CDR3 spans 17 residues. The V end was cut by 0 bases, the J end by 4 bases, with 15 bases between. In germline, CDR1 is LGHDT, CDR2 YNNKEL (reference sequence). The sample is drawn from a study of blood T cell repertoires in COVID-19. Study as a whole: The cDNA or gDNA used as material had been derived from T cells, B-cell-depleted T cells, or PBMCs.

Those enrolled, adults aged about 18 to 89 years, came from 25 or so US areas. The chain joins TRBV3-1 (or the pseudogene TRBV3-2) to TRBJ2-2; perhaps TRBD2 as D (6 bases). This TCR came from a woman between 50 and 59 years old with acute COVID-19. The sample consisted of PBMCs or T cells enriched from blood (not recorded which). The DNA of the CDR3 is TGTGCCAGCAGCCAAGATCTGGGTAAGGGAGGCACCGGGGAGCTGTTTTTT. Translated, it gives CASSQDLGKGGTGELFF.